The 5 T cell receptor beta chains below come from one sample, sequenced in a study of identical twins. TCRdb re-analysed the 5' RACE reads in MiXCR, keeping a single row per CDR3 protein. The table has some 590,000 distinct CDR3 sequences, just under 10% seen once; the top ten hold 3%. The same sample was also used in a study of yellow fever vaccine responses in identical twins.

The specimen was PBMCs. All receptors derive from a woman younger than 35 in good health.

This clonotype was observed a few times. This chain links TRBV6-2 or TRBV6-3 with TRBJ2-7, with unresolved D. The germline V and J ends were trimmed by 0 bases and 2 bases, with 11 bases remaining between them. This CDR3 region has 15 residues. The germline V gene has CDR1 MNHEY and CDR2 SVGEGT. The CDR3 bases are TGTGCCAGCAGTTACTCGACCGGGCAAACCTACGAGCAGTACTTC. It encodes CASSYSTGQTYEQYF.

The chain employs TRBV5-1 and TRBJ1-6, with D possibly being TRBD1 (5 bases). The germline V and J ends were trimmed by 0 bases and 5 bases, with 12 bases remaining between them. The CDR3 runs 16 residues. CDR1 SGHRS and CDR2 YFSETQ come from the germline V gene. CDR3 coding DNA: TGCGCCAGCAGCTTGGAAGGCCGGGGGAATAATTCACCCCTCCACTTT. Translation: CASSLEGRGNNSPLHF.

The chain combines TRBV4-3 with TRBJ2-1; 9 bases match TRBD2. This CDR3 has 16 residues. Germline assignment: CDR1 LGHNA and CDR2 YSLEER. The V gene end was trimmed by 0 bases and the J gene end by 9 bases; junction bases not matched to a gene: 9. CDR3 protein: CASSQEGGTSISEQFF. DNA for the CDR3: TGCGCCAGCAGCCAAGAGGGGGGGACTAGCATATCTGAGCAGTTCTTC.

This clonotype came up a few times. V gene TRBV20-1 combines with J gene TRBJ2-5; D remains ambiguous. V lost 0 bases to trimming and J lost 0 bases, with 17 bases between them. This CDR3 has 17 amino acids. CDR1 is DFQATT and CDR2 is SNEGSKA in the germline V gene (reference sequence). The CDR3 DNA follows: TGCAGTGCTAGAGACCCTCCCACCTCCCTCTACCAAGAGACCCAGTACTTC. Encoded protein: CSARDPPTSLYQETQYF.

CDR3 nucleotide sequence: TGCGCCAGCAGCTTGGAGGGTACAGGCAATGAGCAGTTCTTC. It encodes CASSLEGTGNEQFF. The rearrangement uses TRBV5-1 and TRBJ2-1, with D perhaps matching TRBD1 (5 bases). Germline assignment: CDR1 SGHRS and CDR2 YFSETQ. CDR3 length: 14 amino acids. V lost 0 bases to trimming and J lost 6 bases, with 10 bases between them. The variable domain in full, with the rest retrieved from reference TRBV5-1 and TRBJ2-1, is KAGVTQTPRYLIKTRGQQVTLSCSPISGHRSVSWYQQTPGQGLQFLFEYFSETQRNKGNFPGRFSGRQFSNSRSEMNVSTLELGDSALYLCASSLEGTGNEQFFGPGTRLTVL.